This T cell receptor (beta chain) originates from a study of T cell repertoires in cytomegalovirus infection. At the level of the study: Through public TCR beta signatures, both CMV infection and matching HLA type were indicated. General study findings and limits: The cumulative frequency of public TCR beta families distinguished individuals who carried CMV together with the relevant HLA.

In TCRdb, the reads were re-called with MiXCR into one record per CDR3 protein. The table includes 900,000 to 950,000 distinct CDR3 sequences, roughly 30% detected once. Comments on this clonotype: Its antigen remains unidentified.

Germline V gene data show CDR1 as KGHSH and CDR2 as LQKENI. Trimming cost V 6 bases and J 6 bases, with 14 bases left between them. This CDR3 comprises 14 residues. The chain carries TRBV18 and TRBJ2-2; D gene unclear. The TCR originated in a human donor in good health (CMV status not recorded). Some clones in this sample may be carry-over from other donors' samples. The specimen was cultured CD8+ T cells from PBMCs, collected from culture after CMV antigen stimulation. The CDR3, as DNA: TGTGCCAGCTCGCTCACAGACGGCCCCGGGGAGCTGTTTTTT. Its translation is CASSLTDGPGELFF.